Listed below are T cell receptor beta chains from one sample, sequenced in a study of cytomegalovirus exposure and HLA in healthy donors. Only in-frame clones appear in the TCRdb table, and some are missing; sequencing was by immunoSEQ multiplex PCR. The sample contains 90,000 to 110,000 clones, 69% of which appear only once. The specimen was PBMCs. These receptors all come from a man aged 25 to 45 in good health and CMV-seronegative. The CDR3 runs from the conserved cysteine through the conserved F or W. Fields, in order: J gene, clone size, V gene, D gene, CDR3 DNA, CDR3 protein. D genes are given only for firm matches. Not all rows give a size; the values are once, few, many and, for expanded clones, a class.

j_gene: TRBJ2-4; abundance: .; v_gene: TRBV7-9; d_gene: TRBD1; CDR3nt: TGTGCCAGCAGCCTAATACAGGGGGGAAACAGTCAGTACTTC; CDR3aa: CASSLIQGGNSQYF
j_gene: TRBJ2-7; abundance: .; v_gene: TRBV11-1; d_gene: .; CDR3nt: TGTGCCAGCAGCCCCGGTGGTACCTACGAGCAGTACTTC; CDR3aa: CASSPGGTYEQYF
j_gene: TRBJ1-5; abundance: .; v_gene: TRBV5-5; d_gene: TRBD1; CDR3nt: TGTGCCAGCAGCTTCACATACAGGGGGCACGATCAGCCCCAGCATTTT; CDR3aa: CASSFTYRGHDQPQHF
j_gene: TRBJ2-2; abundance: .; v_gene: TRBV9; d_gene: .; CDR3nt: TGTGCCAGCAGCGTCCCTCTCCGCGGGACGAACACCGGGGAGCTGTTTTTT; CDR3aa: CASSVPLRGTNTGELFF
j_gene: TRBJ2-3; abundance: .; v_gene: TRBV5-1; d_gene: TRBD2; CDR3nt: TGCGCCAGCAGCTTGGCCGGGAGGGGAGATACGCAGTATTTT; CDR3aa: CASSLAGRGDTQYF
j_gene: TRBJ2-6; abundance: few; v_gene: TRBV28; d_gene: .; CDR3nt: TGTGCCAGCAGCATATCCGGCTCTGGGGCCAACGTCCTGACTTTC; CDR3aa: CASSISGSGANVLTF
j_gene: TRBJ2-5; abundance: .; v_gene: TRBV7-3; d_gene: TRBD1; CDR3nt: TGTGCCAGCAGCTTAACCGGCAGGGGGCGCGTGGAGACCCAGTACTTC; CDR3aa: CASSLTGRGRVETQYF
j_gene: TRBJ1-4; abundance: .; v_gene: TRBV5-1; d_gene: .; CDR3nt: TGCGCCAGCAGCTTGGGAGAAAATGAAAAACTGTTTTTT; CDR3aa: CASSLGENEKLFF
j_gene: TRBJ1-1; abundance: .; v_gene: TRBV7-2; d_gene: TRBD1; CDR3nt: TGTGCCAGCAGCCTCACAGGGGGAGCGGTCACTGAAGCTTTCTTT; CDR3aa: CASSLTGGAVTEAFF
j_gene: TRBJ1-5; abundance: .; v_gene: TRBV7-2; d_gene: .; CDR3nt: TGTGCCAGCAGCTGGGGGGGTCAGCCCCAGCATTTT; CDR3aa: CASSWGGQPQHF
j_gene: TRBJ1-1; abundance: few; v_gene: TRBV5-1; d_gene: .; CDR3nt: TGCGCCAGCAGCTTGGAACAGGGTGGGGTGAACACTGAAGCTTTCTTT; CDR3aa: CASSLEQGGVNTEAFF
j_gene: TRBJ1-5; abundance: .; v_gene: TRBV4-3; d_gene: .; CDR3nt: TGCGCCAGCAGCCGGGGCGCAGGGCCCAATCAGCCCCAGCATTTT; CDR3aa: CASSRGAGPNQPQHF
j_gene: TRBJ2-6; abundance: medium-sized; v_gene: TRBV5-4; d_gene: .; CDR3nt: TGTGCCAGCAGCTTGTGGGGCGGATCCTCTGGGGCCAACGTCCTGACTTTC; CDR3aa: CASSLWGGSSGANVLTF
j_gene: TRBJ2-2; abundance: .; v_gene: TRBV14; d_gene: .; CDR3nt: TGTGCCAGCAGCCAAGACCCTACAGGGATCCCGAACACCGGGGAGCTGTTTTTT; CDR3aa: CASSQDPTGIPNTGELFF
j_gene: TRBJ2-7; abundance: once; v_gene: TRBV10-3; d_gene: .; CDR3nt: TGTGCCATCAGTCCGACAGGTCCCTACGAGCAGTACTTC; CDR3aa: CAISPTGPYEQYF
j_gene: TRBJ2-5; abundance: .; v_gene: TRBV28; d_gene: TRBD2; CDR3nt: TGTGCCAGCAGTCTAGCGGGAGCGGTGGAGACCCAGTACTTC; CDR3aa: CASSLAGAVETQYF
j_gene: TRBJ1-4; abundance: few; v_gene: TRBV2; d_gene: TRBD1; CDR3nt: TGTGCCAGCACCGAACAGGGGGCAACTAATGAAAAACTGTTTTTT; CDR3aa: CASTEQGATNEKLFF